These T cell receptor beta chains were read from a single sample in a study of CD8+ T cells in alopecia areata. Clones were sequenced by immunoSEQ multiplex PCR, and TCRdb holds only the in-frame ones, with some missing. The sample consists of about 210,000 clones, under 60% of them appearing once. Specimen: CD4+ T cells sorted from blood, collected at week 4, from a patient treated with tofacitinib. These receptors all come from a human donor with alopecia areata. CDR3s include the opening cysteine and the closing phenylalanine or tryptophan. A D gene is named only where the DNA matches it firmly. Size is stated for part of the rows, as once, few or many counts, or as a class when the clone is expanded.

j_call	d_call	clone_size	cdr3_length	v_call	cdr3_nt	cdr3_aa
TRBJ2-7	TRBD2	-	15	TRBV5-5	TGTGCCAGCAGCGAAAGCGGGGGTGAAGCCTACGAGCAGTACTTC	CASSESGGEAYEQYF
TRBJ2-4	TRBD2	-	16	TRBV30	TGTGCCTGGACTAGCGGGAAAAACCTAGCCAAAAACATTCAGTACTTC	CAWTSGKNLAKNIQYF
TRBJ1-6	-	-	15	TRBV4-3	TGCGCCAGCAGCCAAGAAGGCCAGGGAACTTCACCCCTCCACTTT	CASSQEGQGTSPLHF
TRBJ2-7	-	-	14	TRBV29-1	TGCAGCGTGGCTGCCGGGGGGCGATCCTACGAGCAGTACTTC	CSVAAGGRSYEQYF
TRBJ1-2	-	-	15	TRBV30	TGTGCCTGGAGTGTTGGTCAGGGGCCTAACTATGGCTACACCTTC	CAWSVGQGPNYGYTF
TRBJ1-1	-	-	14	TRBV7-2	TGTGCCAGCAGCTTACCGGCCGGAGGCACTGAAGCTTTCTTT	CASSLPAGGTEAFF
TRBJ2-7	TRBD1	-	13	TRBV29-1	TGCAGCGTTTCCCAGGACAGGGCCCACGAGCAGTACTTC	CSVSQDRAHEQYF
TRBJ2-5	-	-	15	TRBV10-3	TGTGCCACCCGGGGGCGGGAGACGGTCTCGGAGACCCAGTACTTC	CATRGRETVSETQYF
TRBJ1-1	-	-	13	TRBV30	TGTGCCTTTAAGAGGGCCCCCGGCACTGAAGCTTTCTTT	CAFKRAPGTEAFF
TRBJ2-1	-	-	15	TRBV7-9	TGTGCCAGCAGCTTACAACAGGGAACCTACAATGAGCAGTTCTTC	CASSLQQGTYNEQFF
TRBJ2-6	-	-	13	TRBV6-1	TGTGCCACGTCGTTCTCTGGGGCCAACGTCCTGACTTTC	CATSFSGANVLTF
TRBJ1-2	-	few	14	TRBV7-8	TGTGCCAGCAGCCCCCGTCGAGGGGCGCGCGGCTACACCTTC	CASSPRRGARGYTF
TRBJ2-3	TRBD1	-	15	TRBV10-1	TGCGCCAGCAGTACCGGGACAGGGGACACAGATACGCAGTATTTT	CASSTGTGDTDTQYF
TRBJ1-5	-	once	13	TRBV9	TGTGCCAGCAGCAGCAGCGGTAATCAGCCCCAGCATTTT	CASSSSGNQPQHF
TRBJ1-1	-	-	12	TRBV29-1	TGCAGCGCGGGACACCTGAACACTGAAGCTTTCTTT	CSAGHLNTEAFF
TRBJ2-7	-	-	16	TRBV4-1	TGCGCCAGCAGCCAATTATGGGACGGACTTTTTGACGAGCAGTACTTC	CASSQLWDGLFDEQYF
TRBJ2-7	TRBD2	-	13	TRBV30	TGTGCCTGGACGACCAGCGGGGGTTACGAGCAGTACTTC	CAWTTSGGYEQYF
TRBJ2-1	-	many	14	TRBV10-1	TGCGCCAGCAGTGAGGATCCAACTTACAATGAGCAGTTCTTC	CASSEDPTYNEQFF
TRBJ2-3	-	-	13	TRBV29-1	TGCAGCGTCGCTCGGGCCACGGGAGATACGCAGTATTTT	CSVARATGDTQYF
TRBJ1-4	TRBD1	-	15	TRBV15	TGTGCCACCAGCAGAGATACCCAGGGGGTTGAAAAACTGTTTTTT	CATSRDTQGVEKLFF
TRBJ1-2	-	-	13	TRBV29-1	TGCAGCGTTGGACAAGGAGGGGTCTATGGCTACACCTTC	CSVGQGGVYGYTF
TRBJ2-3	-	few	12	TRBV19	TGTGCCAGTAGTATGCTTGAGGGGACGCAGTATTTT	CASSMLEGTQYF
TRBJ1-5	-	-	15	TRBV9	TGTGCCAGCAGCGTAGATCCGGGAAGGGAGCAGCCCCAGCATTTT	CASSVDPGREQPQHF
TRBJ1-3	-	-	16	TRBV25-1	TGTGCCAGCAGTGAAGGGCCGGGGAGGAGAGGAAACACCATATATTTT	CASSEGPGRRGNTIYF
TRBJ2-6	-	-	17	TRBV4-3	TGCGCCAGCAGCCAAGATTCGGTACGCTCTGGGGCCAACGTCCTGACTTTC	CASSQDSVRSGANVLTF
TRBJ1-2	-	-	12	TRBV5-6	TGTGCCAGCAGCTTGGCGGTGGTTGGCTACACCTTC	CASSLAVVGYTF
TRBJ1-2	-	-	12	TRBV29-1	TGCAGCGTTCAAAGGATCACCTATGGCTACACCTTC	CSVQRITYGYTF
TRBJ2-1	-	-	14	TRBV29-1	TGCAGCGTTGCAGGCAGGGTCGGAATAGATGAGCAGTTCTTC	CSVAGRVGIDEQFF
TRBJ2-5	-	-	14	TRBV9	TGTGCCAGCAGCCCCACCCTGGGGGGAGAGACCCAGTACTTC	CASSPTLGGETQYF
TRBJ1-5	-	-	13	TRBV18	TGTGCCAGCTCACCTGGACAGAATCAGCCCCAGCATTTT	CASSPGQNQPQHF
TRBJ1-1	-	few	12	TRBV30	TGTGCCTGGATTCTGCCTTCTCGGGAAGCTTTCTTT	CAWILPSREAFF
TRBJ2-3	-	few	14	TRBV6-6	TGTGCCAGCAGTAATCCCCAAGACACAGATACGCAGTATTTT	CASSNPQDTDTQYF
TRBJ1-2	-	-	14	TRBV30	TGTGCCTGGAGTGTACTCCTGGGAGACCATGGCTACACCTTC	CAWSVLLGDHGYTF
TRBJ2-4	-	-	15	TRBV7-9	TGTGCCAGCAGCTCCCCCGGGTCAGCCAAAAACATTCAGTACTTC	CASSSPGSAKNIQYF
TRBJ1-2	-	-	15	TRBV2	TGTGCCAGCACCCGTCCGGGACGGCAATACTATGGCTACACCTTC	CASTRPGRQYYGYTF
TRBJ1-5	TRBD1	few	13	TRBV6-6	TGTGCCAGCAGTCCAGGGGGCACTCAGCCCCAGCATTTT	CASSPGGTQPQHF
TRBJ1-1	TRBD1	-	15	TRBV4-1	TGCGCCAGCAGCCAATCAGGGGGCCGGGAGACTGAAGCTTTCTTT	CASSQSGGRETEAFF
TRBJ1-1	-	few	12	TRBV29-1	TGCAGCGTTGAAACATCCAAACGTGAAGCTTTCTTT	CSVETSKREAFF
TRBJ1-4	-	-	13	TRBV29-1	TGCAGCGTTCTATCCGCAACTAATGAAAAACTGTTTTTT	CSVLSATNEKLFF
TRBJ1-1	-	few	14	TRBV30	TGTGCCTGGACTCCAACAGGGTTGGGGACTGAAGCTTTCTTT	CAWTPTGLGTEAFF
TRBJ2-4	TRBD1	-	14	TRBV5-1	TGCGCCAGCAGCTTGGCACGGCCCAGGGGGATTCAGTACTTC	CASSLARPRGIQYF
TRBJ1-5	-	-	12	TRBV5-6	TGTGCCAGCAGTTTCGCCCCAGGGCCCCAGCATTTT	CASSFAPGPQHF
TRBJ2-3	TRBD2	-	15	TRBV29-1	TGCAGCGTGATATCTAGCGGGCCAAACACAGATACGCAGTATTTT	CSVISSGPNTDTQYF
TRBJ1-1	TRBD1	-	13	TRBV6-5	TGTGCCAGCAGGCCGACAGGGTTTACTGAAGCTTTCTTT	CASRPTGFTEAFF
TRBJ2-2	TRBD2	few	15	TRBV15	TGTGCCACCAGCGGACTAGCTGGGGACACCGGGGAGCTGTTTTTT	CATSGLAGDTGELFF
TRBJ1-4	-	once	17	TRBV4-3	TGCGCCAGCAGCCAAGATCCCGCCGGGGGGCGGTCTGAAAAACTGTTTTTT	CASSQDPAGGRSEKLFF
TRBJ2-6	-	few	16	TRBV5-1	TGCGCCAGCACTACCTCGTTCAGGGCTGGGGCCAACGTCCTGACTTTC	CASTTSFRAGANVLTF
TRBJ1-1	-	-	13	TRBV10-2	TGCGCCAGCAGTGAGACCATTAACACTGAAGCTTTCTTT	CASSETINTEAFF